The present T cell receptor (beta chain) was sequenced within a study of monozygotic twins with inflammatory bowel disease. A note on this clonotype: Its specificity is unknown.

Study results and limitations: A reduction in TCRbeta diversity (inverse Simpson) was seen in IBD patients relative to healthy co-twins.

TCRdb re-called the 5' RACE reads; every CDR3 protein appears as one record, without DNA. The table for this sample gives about 450,000 distinct CDR3 sequences. Germline values: CDR1 ENHRY, CDR2 SYGVKD. This CDR3 has 13 amino acids. The chain employs TRBV10-3 and TRBJ2-3; TCRdb's assignment of TRBD1 cannot be checked, as there is no DNA. This clonotype was sampled from a human donor with ulcerative colitis or Crohn's disease, or a healthy co-twin of an affected twin (not recorded which). Sequencing was performed on blood. This CDR3 reads CAISLQGPDTQYF.